The 13 T cell receptor beta chains below all came from one sample that was sequenced in a study of CD8+ T cells in alopecia areata. RNA extraction and reverse transcription yielded cDNA as sequencing template. Assay: immunoSEQ multiplex PCR; the TCRdb copy retains only in-frame clones and omits some. The sample lists some 130,000 clones; approximately 49% were seen once. The sequencing here drew on CD8+ T cells sorted from blood, taken at week 0. These receptors all stem from a human donor with alopecia areata.

This clone turned up a few times. CDR3 loop: CASSSGLNSNQPQHF. The CDR3 region has the DNA TGTGCCAGCAGCTCGGGACTGAATAGCAATCAGCCCCAGCATTTT. The rearrangement uses TRBV7-9 and TRBJ1-5; D perhaps matches TRBD1 (5 bases). This CDR3 region has 15 residues. V was shortened by 4 bases and J by 0 bases, with 10 bases between the two germline ends. From germline, CDR1 is SEHNR and CDR2 FQNEAQ (reference sequence).

This chain links TRBV5-6 with TRBJ2-1, with a weak D call TRBD1 (5 bases). V dropped 2 bases and J dropped 7 bases, with 7 bases sitting between them. The germline CDR1 and CDR2 sequences are SGHDT and YYEEEE. The CDR3 runs 12 residues. The CDR3 reads CASSFQGNEQFF. For the CDR3, the DNA is TGTGCCAGCAGCTTCCAGGGAAATGAGCAGTTCTTC.

This clone was seen a few times. This sequence joins TRBV25-1 and TRBJ2-7, with D hard to call. CDR1 and CDR2 from the germline V gene are MGHDK and SYGVNS. The CDR3 is made up of 13 amino acids. The ends were cut back, 6 bases at V and 2 bases at J, with 11 bases in the middle. The CDR3 loop is CASRGYTAYEQYF. The CDR3 nucleotides are TGTGCCAGCAGGGGATACACGGCCTACGAGCAGTACTTC.

In its sample, this clone ranks as medium-sized. The chain combines TRBV5-4 with TRBJ2-5; unclear D gene. V lost 6 bases, J lost 2 bases, and 11 bases lay in between. The germline CDR1 and CDR2 sequences are SGHNT and YYREEE (reference sequence). This CDR3 has 13 residues. CDR3 in DNA: TGTGCCAGCAACACACTTGGACAAGAGACCCAGTACTTC. It codes for CASNTLGQETQYF.

The V gene is TRBV9, the J gene TRBJ2-1; maybe TRBD2 (5 bases). CDR3 length equals 16 residues. Trimming took 2 bases from V and 3 from J, leaving 15 bases between them. Germline CDR1 and CDR2: SGDLS and YYNGEE. The CDR3 loop reads CASSVSYPSGYNEQFF. The CDR3 bases are TGTGCCAGCAGCGTTTCGTACCCCAGCGGCTACAATGAGCAGTTCTTC.

This clone appeared a single time. The rearrangement uses TRBV29-1 and TRBJ1-2; possible D gene TRBD1, 6 bases. The CDR3 covers 15 residues. The germline V gene encodes CDR1 SQVTM and CDR2 ANQGSEA. Trimming shortened V by 3 bases and J by 2 bases, and 16 bases separated the two germline ends. CDR3 residues: CSVDFLQGPNYGYTF. CDR3 nucleotides: TGCAGCGTTGATTTTCTACAGGGACCAAACTATGGCTACACCTTC.

This clone was counted between two and nine times. The J gene is TRBJ2-7, the V gene TRBV6-5; 10 bases align to TRBD1. The CDR3 is 16 residues long. The ends lost 0 bases at V and 5 bases at J; junction bases unmatched: 7. From germline, CDR1 is MNHEY and CDR2 SVGAGI. The CDR3 sequence is CASSYSRGQGIDEQYF. DNA of the CDR3: TGTGCCAGCAGTTACTCGAGGGGACAGGGGATCGACGAGCAGTACTTC.

This rearrangement joins TRBV4-1 to TRBJ1-2; no reliable D call. Germline assignment: CDR1 MGHRA and CDR2 YSYEKL. V shed 1 base and J shed 7 bases, with 16 bases lying between them. The CDR3 is 15 residues long. As DNA, the CDR3 is TGCGCCAGCAGCCAAGTTGTAGTTGAGAGTCTTGGCTACACCTTC. As protein: CASSQVVVESLGYTF.

The J gene is TRBJ2-1, the V gene TRBV29-1; TRBD1 matches 7 bases. Looked up from germline, CDR1 is SQVTM and CDR2 is ANQGSEA. The CDR3 loop spans 13 amino acids. V shed 6 bases and J 9 bases; nucleotides not matched to a gene: 11. The CDR3 sequence is CSVKGDREGEQFF. Written as DNA, the CDR3 is TGCAGCGTCAAGGGGGACAGAGAAGGTGAGCAGTTCTTC.

The V and J genes are TRBV29-1 and TRBJ1-1; D gene uncertain. V lost 7 bases and J 13 bases, leaving 16 bases between the germline ends. The CDR3 length is 10 residues. In germline, CDR1 is SQVTM, CDR2 ANQGSEA. CDR3 region: CSAWGESGFF. The CDR3, as DNA: TGCAGCGCTTGGGGAGAGAGTGGTTTCTTT.

The chain links TRBV5-6 to TRBJ2-1, with TRBD1 matching 8 bases. This CDR3 has 16 residues. Germline V gene data show CDR1 as SGHDT and CDR2 as YYEEEE. V dropped 1 base and J dropped 1; count of bases not matched to a gene: 4. In nucleotides, the CDR3 is TGTGCCAGCAGCTTGCTAGGGACAGGATCCTACAATGAGCAGTTCTTC. Translating it yields CASSLLGTGSYNEQFF. Drawing the rest from reference TRBV5-6 and TRBJ2-1, the complete variable domain is DAGVTQSPTHLIKTRGQQVTLRCSPKSGHDTVSWYQQALGQGPQFIFQYYEEEERQRGNFPDRFSGHQFPNYSSELNVNALLLGDSALYLCASSLLGTGSYNEQFFGPGTRLTVL.

This clone was recorded a few times. V is TRBV4-1 and J is TRBJ1-2; D is ambiguous. The CDR3 has 14 amino acids. Germline V CDR1 and CDR2: MGHRA, YSYEKL. Trimming removed 1 base from V and 3 bases from J, with 9 bases in between. CDR3 DNA: TGCGCCAGCAGCCAAGTCCCCGGTGACTATGGCTACACCTTC. Its protein product is CASSQVPGDYGYTF.

This clone was seen a handful of times. This sequence joins TRBV19 and TRBJ2-7; 7 bases line up with TRBD2. Germline CDR1 LNHDA, CDR2 SQIVND (reference sequence). The CDR3 totals 14 residues. V was clipped by 2 bases and J by 5 bases; unmatched bases: 6. CDR3 in DNA: TGTGCCAGTAGTATAACCGGGGGGATACACGAGCAGTACTTC. This encodes CASSITGGIHEQYF.